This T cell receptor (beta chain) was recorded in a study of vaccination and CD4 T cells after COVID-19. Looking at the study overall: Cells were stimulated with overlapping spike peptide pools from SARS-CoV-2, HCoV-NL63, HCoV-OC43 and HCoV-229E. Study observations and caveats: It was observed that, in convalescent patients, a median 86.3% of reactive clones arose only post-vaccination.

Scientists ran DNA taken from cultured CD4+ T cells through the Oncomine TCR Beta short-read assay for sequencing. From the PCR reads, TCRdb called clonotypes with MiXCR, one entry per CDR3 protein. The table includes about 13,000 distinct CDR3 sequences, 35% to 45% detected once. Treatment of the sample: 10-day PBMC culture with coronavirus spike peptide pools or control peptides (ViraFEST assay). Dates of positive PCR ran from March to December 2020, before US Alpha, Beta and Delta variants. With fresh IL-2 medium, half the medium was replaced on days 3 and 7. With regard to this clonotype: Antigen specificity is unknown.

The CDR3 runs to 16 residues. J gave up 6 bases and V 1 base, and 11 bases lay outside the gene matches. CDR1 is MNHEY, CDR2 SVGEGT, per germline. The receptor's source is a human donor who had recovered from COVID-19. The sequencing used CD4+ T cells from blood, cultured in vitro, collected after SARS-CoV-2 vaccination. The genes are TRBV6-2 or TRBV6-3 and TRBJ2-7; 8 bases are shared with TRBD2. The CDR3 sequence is CASSYLLPAGASEQYF. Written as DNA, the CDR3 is TGTGCCAGCAGTTACTTGCTCCCAGCGGGAGCGAGCGAGCAGTACTTC.